What follows are 31 T cell receptor beta chains derived from one specimen sequenced in a study of blood T cell repertoires in COVID-19. The assay was immunoSEQ multiplex PCR, and TCRdb's table has in-frame clones only and misses some. The sample includes around 94,000 clones, almost 80% of them seen just once. The material sequenced was peripheral blood. The receptors shown here come from a man in his 60s with active or convalescent COVID-19.

The rearrangement links TRBV2 to TRBJ1-5, with D possibly matching TRBD1 (6 bases). Trimming pared 7 bases from V and 2 bases from J, leaving 12 bases between. CDR1 and CDR2 (germline): SNHLY, FYNNEI. There are 14 residues in the CDR3. In DNA, the CDR3 is TGTGCCAGCAACACAGGGTTGGGCAATCAGCCCCAGCATTTT. Protein: CASNTGLGNQPQHF.

This clone was counted once. The V gene is TRBV3-1 (or the pseudogene TRBV3-2), the J gene TRBJ2-7; 8 bases match TRBD2. Germline V gene data show CDR1 as LGHDT and CDR2 as YNNKEL (reference sequence). Trimming took 2 bases from V and 3 from J; bases not matched to a gene: 6. This CDR3 region has 15 residues. CDR3 residues: CASSQYRLANYEQYF. The CDR3 bases are TGTGCCAGCAGCCAATACAGACTAGCGAACTACGAGCAGTACTTC.

This clone was counted once. The chain joins TRBV27 to TRBJ2-1; TRBD2 is a possible D gene (5 bases). Germline CDR1 and CDR2: MNHEY and SMNVEV (reference sequence). Trimming took 5 bases from V and 9 from J, leaving 14 bases between them. This CDR3 has 13 residues. In nucleotides, the CDR3 is TGTGCCAGCAGTCACTCCCCGGCGGGTGAGCAGTTCTTC. Its protein product is CASSHSPAGEQFF.

The gene calls are TRBV28 and TRBJ2-7, with 8 bases lining up with TRBD2. Germline V CDR1 and CDR2: MDHEN, SYDVKM. V was clipped by 6 bases and J by 4 bases; unmatched bases: 5. This CDR3 contains 13 residues. CDR3 residues: CASSGGRTYEQYF. The CDR3 DNA reads TGTGCCAGCAGCGGCGGGAGGACGTACGAGCAGTACTTC. The variable domain in full, completed from reference TRBV28 and TRBJ2-7, reads DVKVTQSSRYLVKRTGEKVFLECVQDMDHENMFWYRQDPGLGLRLIYFSYDVKMKEKGDIPEGYSVSREKKERFSLILESASTNQTSMYLCASSGGRTYEQYFGPGTRLTVT.

The chain recombines TRBV5-1 with TRBJ2-1; 8 nucleotides line up with TRBD2. V lost 4 bases to trimming and J lost 0 bases; unmatched junction nucleotides: 12. The germline gives CDR1 SGHRS, CDR2 YFSETQ. The CDR3 has 18 residues. CDR3 residues: CASSLSPQSGSSYNEQFF. CDR3 coding DNA: TGCGCCAGCAGCCTTAGCCCCCAAAGCGGGAGCTCCTACAATGAGCAGTTCTTC.

The genes are TRBV5-4 and TRBJ1-2; TRBD1 agrees at 7 bases. The CDR3 runs 15 residues. Germline values: CDR1 SGHNT, CDR2 YYREEE (reference sequence). The V segment lost 3 bases and the J segment 8 bases; nucleotides outside the gene matches: 13. CDR3 bases: TGTGCCAGCAGCTCTTCCACAGGGGCTCCGAGGGGCTACACCTTC. It translates to CASSSSTGAPRGYTF.

This clone was detected a few times. The gene calls are TRBV27 and TRBJ1-2, with a weak D call TRBD1 (6 bases). Trimming pared 5 bases from V and 2 bases from J, leaving 18 bases between. The CDR3 is 16 amino acids. Germline loops: CDR1 MNHEY, CDR2 SMNVEV (reference sequence). The CDR3 nucleotides are TGTGCCAGCAGTAGGGGGGGCGTCCAGAGGAACTATGGCTACACCTTC. Translating gives CASSRGGVQRNYGYTF.

The rearrangement links TRBV6-6 to TRBJ2-5; D gene ambiguous. CDR3 length equals 14 residues. Germline V lookup: CDR1 MNHNY, CDR2 SVGAGI (reference sequence). The V gene lost 6 bases and the J gene lost 2 bases, with 13 bases spanning the gap. The CDR3 spells CASSLQRGQETQYF. The CDR3 coding sequence is TGTGCCAGCAGCCTGCAACGCGGACAAGAGACCCAGTACTTC.

The CDR3 DNA reads TGTGCCAGCAGCGTAGGATCCACTAGCGGCTCCTACAATGAGCAGTTCTTC. This sequence encodes CASSVGSTSGSYNEQFF. The J gene is TRBJ2-1, the V gene TRBV9, with TRBD2 identical over 8 bases. After removal of 0 bases from V and 0 bases from J, the junction contained 5 bases not matched to a gene. This CDR3 is built from 17 residues. Per the germline V gene, CDR1 is SGDLS and CDR2 is YYNGEE.

This chain connects TRBV5-4 to TRBJ2-2, with 7 bases that match TRBD1. This CDR3 is built from 16 residues. V lost 4 bases to trimming and J lost 1 base; unmatched junction nucleotides: 7. In germline, CDR1 is SGHNT, CDR2 YYREEE (reference sequence). CDR3 nucleotides: TGTGCCAGCAGCCGACGGACAGGACGGAACACCGGGGAGCTGTTTTTT. Amino acid sequence: CASSRRTGRNTGELFF.

The V call is TRBV5-6, the J call TRBJ2-4, with D unresolved. The length of the CDR3 is 14 residues. The germline CDR1 and CDR2 sequences are SGHDT and YYEEEE. The V gene lost 3 bases and the J gene lost 0 bases, with 7 bases spanning the gap. CDR3 nucleotides: TGTGCCAGCAGCTACGTCGGAGCCAAAAACATTCAGTACTTC. As protein: CASSYVGAKNIQYF.

J is TRBJ2-7 and V is TRBV21-1; the table's D call of TRBD2 was not tested on the DNA. TRBV21-1 represents a pseudogene. CDR3 size: 16 residues. The CDR3 loop is CASSNLAWGGRDEQYV. DNA of the CDR3: TGTGCCAGCAGCAACCTTGCCTGGGGGGGTCGTGACGAGCAGTACGTC.

The genes are TRBV9 and TRBJ2-3, with TRBD2 matching over 11 bases. Trimming took 4 bases from V and 2 from J; bases not matched to a gene: 6. Per germline, CDR1 SGDLS and CDR2 YYNGEE. The length of the CDR3 is 16 residues. For the CDR3, the DNA is TGTGCCAGCAGCCCCCGACTAGCGGGAATCACAGATACGCAGTATTTT. It codes for CASSPRLAGITDTQYF.

V usage is TRBV5-1 and J usage is TRBJ2-3; 15 positions match TRBD2. J lost 1 base, V lost 4 bases, and 10 bases had no gene match. The CDR3 is 19 amino acids. Germline V gene sequence: CDR1 SGHRS, CDR2 YFSETQ. CDR3 amino acids: CASSETTWTSGRGTDTQYF. The CDR3 DNA reads as TGCGCCAGCAGCGAGACGACCTGGACTAGCGGGAGGGGCACAGATACGCAGTATTTT.

The J gene is TRBJ2-1, the V gene TRBV3-1 (or the pseudogene TRBV3-2); unclear D gene. CDR1 is LGHDT, CDR2 YNNKEL, per germline (reference sequence). The CDR3 contains 15 residues. Trimming cost V 0 bases and J 4 bases, with 10 bases left between them. In DNA form, the CDR3 reads TGTGCCAGCAGCCAAGATCGTGGCTCTTACAATGAGCAGTTCTTC. It encodes CASSQDRGSYNEQFF.

This chain uses TRBV6-2 or TRBV6-3 with TRBJ2-7, with a weak D call TRBD2 (5 bases). V was pared by 4 bases and J by 4 bases, with 14 bases between. CDR1 is MNHEY and CDR2 is SVGEGT in the germline V gene. The CDR3 is 14 amino acids. The CDR3 DNA is TGTGCCAGCAGTTCCGGCCCTTCGGGATACGAGCAGTACTTC. Translation: CASSSGPSGYEQYF.

The V and J genes are TRBV19 and TRBJ1-4; possibly TRBD1 for D (5 bases). Trimming took 9 bases from V and 9 from J, leaving 14 bases between them. The V gene's germline CDR1 is LNHDA and CDR2 SQIVND (reference sequence). The CDR3 runs 12 residues. The CDR3 DNA reads as TGTGCCAGCTCGCCTAGACAGCAAAAACTGTTTTTT. Translating gives CASSPRQQKLFF.

This sequence joins TRBV5-8 and TRBJ2-7; D remains unclear. Per germline, CDR1 SGHTS and CDR2 YDEGEE. Between the trimmed V and J ends, which lost 4 bases and 7 bases, there was a span of 18 bases. The CDR3 spans 14 residues. The CDR3 loop reads CASSPRNVPREQYF. The CDR3 nucleotides are TGTGCCAGCAGCCCCCGAAATGTTCCTAGGGAGCAGTACTTC.

This rearrangement joins TRBV15 to TRBJ2-1, with D perhaps TRBD1 (8 bases). Per the germline V gene, CDR1 is LNHNV and CDR2 is YYDKDF (reference sequence). V dropped 2 bases and J dropped 5 bases, with 16 bases sitting between them. The CDR3 extends over 16 amino acids. The CDR3 bases are TGTGCCACCAGCAGAAACACAGGGGGGAGGGACAATGAGCAGTTCTTC. As protein: CATSRNTGGRDNEQFF.

The chain joins TRBV5-1 to TRBJ2-2; the match to TRBD1 covers 8 bases. CDR3 length: 15 residues. Per the germline V gene, CDR1 is SGHRS and CDR2 is YFSETQ. Unmatched junction bases numbered 8, after V lost 5 bases and J lost 5 bases. The CDR3 DNA sequence: TGCGCCAGCAGACCGGACAGGGCTTGGACCGGGGAGCTGTTTTTT. Translation: CASRPDRAWTGELFF. The full variable domain, completed using reference TRBV5-1 and TRBJ2-2, is KAGVTQTPRYLIKTRGQQVTLSCSPISGHRSVSWYQQTPGQGLQFLFEYFSETQRNKGNFPGRFSGRQFSNSRSEMNVSTLELGDSALYLCASRPDRAWTGELFFGEGSRLTVL.

The genes are TRBV4-1 and TRBJ1-2; the D is unclear. Deletions cut 0 bases from V and 5 bases from J, with 7 bases between. Germline V gene sequence: CDR1 MGHRA, CDR2 YSYEKL. CDR3 length equals 13 residues. DNA for the CDR3: TGCGCCAGCAGCCAAGAAAACAGATATGGCTACACCTTC. This sequence encodes CASSQENRYGYTF.

This chain links TRBV19 with TRBJ2-5; D possibly corresponds to TRBD2 (6 bases). This CDR3 contains 11 residues. CDR1 is LNHDA and CDR2 is SQIVND in the germline V gene (reference sequence). Trimming pared 6 bases from V and 7 bases from J, leaving 9 bases between. Here the CDR3 DNA reads TGTGCCAGTAGCCCCGGGAGGACCCAGTACTTC. Its protein product is CASSPGRTQYF.

The sample holds one count of this clone. The rearrangement links TRBV7-6 to TRBJ2-1, with D perhaps matching TRBD1 (5 bases). This CDR3 region has 15 residues. V gave up 1 base and J gave up 7 bases, with 14 bases separating them. Germline CDR1 reads SGHVS; CDR2 reads FNYEAQ. CDR3 loop: CASSLGEGAGNEQFF. CDR3 in DNA: TGTGCCAGCAGCTTAGGGGAAGGGGCCGGTAATGAGCAGTTCTTC. Combining the CDR3 with reference TRBV7-6 and TRBJ2-1 gives the whole variable domain GAGVSQSPRYKVTKRGQDVALRCDPISGHVSLYWYRQALGQGPEFLTYFNYEAQQDKSGLPNDRFSAERPEGSISTLTIQRTEQRDSAMYRCASSLGEGAGNEQFFGPGTRLTVL.

The sample holds a few counts of this clone. The V and J genes are TRBV5-1 and TRBJ2-3, with TRBD2 matching over 12 bases. CDR3 size: 16 residues. Unmatched junction bases numbered 4, after V lost 3 bases and J lost 2 bases. Per the germline V gene, CDR1 is SGHRS and CDR2 is YFSETQ. CDR3 loop: CASSSGLAGFTDTQYF. The CDR3 region has the DNA TGCGCCAGCAGCTCTGGACTAGCGGGGTTCACAGATACGCAGTATTTT.

V usage is TRBV29-1 and J usage is TRBJ1-1; D gene unclear. The CDR3 is made up of 13 amino acids. The germline V gene encodes CDR1 SQVTM and CDR2 ANQGSEA. The germline V and J ends were trimmed by 2 bases and 1 base, with 8 bases remaining between them. The CDR3 bases are TGCAGCGTTGAAAAAGCGGGGAACACTGAAGCTTTCTTT. Its protein product is CSVEKAGNTEAFF. The variable domain in full, with the rest retrieved from reference TRBV29-1 and TRBJ1-1, is SAVISQKPSRDICQRGTSLTIQCQVDSQVTMMFWYRQQPGQSLTLIATANQGSEATYESGFVIDKFPISRPNLTFSTLTVSNMSPEDSSIYLCSVEKAGNTEAFFGQGTRLTVV.

The chain carries TRBV7-2 and TRBJ2-2; 13 bases match TRBD2. The CDR3 length is 13 residues. V was clipped by 10 bases and J by 6 bases; unmatched bases: 2. The germline gives CDR1 SGHTA, CDR2 FQGNSA. The CDR3 spells CATGLAGPGELFF. CDR3 nucleotides: TGTGCCACGGGACTAGCGGGACCCGGGGAGCTGTTTTTT. The full variable domain, completed using reference TRBV7-2 and TRBJ2-2, is GAGVSQSPSNKVTEKGKDVELRCDPISGHTALYWYRQSLGQGLEFLIYFQGNSAPDKSGLPSDRFSAERTGGSVSTLTIQRTQQEDSAVYLCATGLAGPGELFFGEGSRLTVL.

The CDR3 spells CASSDWTMNTEAFF. The CDR3 DNA reads as TGTGCCAGCAGTGATTGGACAATGAACACTGAAGCTTTCTTT. The rearrangement links TRBV25-1 to TRBJ1-1, with D possibly matching TRBD1 (5 bases). Trimming removed 3 bases at V and 0 bases at J, with 8 bases between. The CDR3 has 14 amino acids. Per the germline V gene, CDR1 is MGHDK and CDR2 is SYGVNS. Variable domain in full (rest from reference TRBV25-1 and TRBJ1-1): EADIYQTPRYLVIGTGKKITLECSQTMGHDKMYWYQQDPGMELHLIHYSYGVNSTEKGDLSSESTVSRIRTEHFPLTLESARPSHTSQYLCASSDWTMNTEAFFGQGTRLTVV.

This sequence joins TRBV20-1 and TRBJ1-2; tentative D call: TRBD1 (6 bases). V was trimmed by 3 bases and J by 0 bases, leaving 14 bases between them. The CDR3 totals 15 residues. Germline CDR1 DFQATT, CDR2 SNEGSKA (reference sequence). The CDR3 nucleotides read TGCAGTGCTAGTGGGGGGCAGGTAGCTAACTATGGCTACACCTTC. Residues: CSASGGQVANYGYTF.

This chain links TRBV4-1 with TRBJ2-2, with D maybe TRBD2 (5 bases). The CDR3 totals 17 residues. CDR1 MGHRA and CDR2 YSYEKL come from the germline V gene. Trimming removed 2 bases at V and 3 bases at J, with 16 bases between. The DNA for the CDR3 is TGCGCCAGCAGCCAACCTCCGGGATTTGCATACACCGGGGAGCTGTTTTTT. It codes for CASSQPPGFAYTGELFF.

DNA of the CDR3: TGTGCCAGCAGTAGCCGCGGGACTAGCGGGGGCAATGAGCAGTTCTTC. Translating it yields CASSSRGTSGGNEQFF. J is TRBJ2-1 and V is TRBV27, with TRBD2 matching over 14 bases. With V trimmed by 5 bases and J by 6 bases, 6 bases remained unmatched. The CDR3 spans 16 residues. Germline CDR1 is MNHEY and CDR2 is SMNVEV (reference sequence).

V is TRBV2 and J is TRBJ1-4; 8 nucleotides align to TRBD1. J was trimmed by 2 bases and V by 6 bases; bases with no gene match: 2. This CDR3 spans 14 amino acids. CDR1 SNHLY and CDR2 FYNNEI come from the germline V gene. CDR3 sequence reads: CASRAGGTNEKLFF. The CDR3 nucleotides are TGTGCCAGCAGAGCAGGGGGCACTAATGAAAAACTGTTTTTT.